A single T cell receptor beta chain is shown here with its context. This record belongs to a study of blood T cell repertoires in COVID-19. Profiled with immunoSEQ multiplex PCR; TCRdb holds only in-frame clones, not every one. The sample contains around 250,000 clones, 70% to 90% of which appear only once. The TCR was taken from a man aged 25 to 40 who had recovered from COVID-19. The specimen was peripheral blood.

CDR3 sequence reads: CASSFGGSYGYTF. The DNA of the CDR3 is TGTGCCAGCAGCTTCGGGGGTTCCTATGGCTACACCTTC. The chain links TRBV5-6 to TRBJ1-2; a weak D match, TRBD1 (5 bases). The CDR3 extends over 13 amino acids. V was trimmed by 2 bases and J by 4 bases, leaving 9 bases between them. Germline V gene lookup returns CDR1 SGHDT and CDR2 YYEEEE.